This TCR beta chain was captured by sequencing in a study of CD8 T cells in ankylosing spondylitis. Researchers built TCR beta libraries using quantitative 5'-RACE with molecular barcodes. MiXCR, applied by TCRdb to the 5' RACE reads, yields one record per CDR3 protein. In the table there are 200,000 to 250,000 distinct CDR3 sequences, 8.2% of which are singletons. The CDR3 totals 13 residues. The germline V gene has CDR1 KGHSH and CDR2 LQKENI. Between the trimmed V and J ends, which lost 4 bases and 7 bases, there was a span of 14 bases. In this sample, this clonotype turned up many times. The rearrangement links TRBV18 to TRBJ2-7; D remains ambiguous. The source material was blood, either unsorted or a sorted T cell fraction (not recorded which). This clonotype originated in a female donor with ankylosing spondylitis or in good health (not recorded which). The DNA of the CDR3 is TGTGCCAGCTCACTACATACAGCTTTGGAGCAGTACTTC. It codes for CASSLHTALEQYF. The full variable domain, in which reference TRBV18 and TRBJ2-7 provide the parts outside the CDR3, is NAGVMQNPRHLVRRRGQEARLRCSPMKGHSHVYWYRQLPEEGLKFMVYLQKENIIDESGMPKERFSAEFPKEGPSILRIQQVVRGDSAAYFCASSLHTALEQYFGPGTRLTVT.